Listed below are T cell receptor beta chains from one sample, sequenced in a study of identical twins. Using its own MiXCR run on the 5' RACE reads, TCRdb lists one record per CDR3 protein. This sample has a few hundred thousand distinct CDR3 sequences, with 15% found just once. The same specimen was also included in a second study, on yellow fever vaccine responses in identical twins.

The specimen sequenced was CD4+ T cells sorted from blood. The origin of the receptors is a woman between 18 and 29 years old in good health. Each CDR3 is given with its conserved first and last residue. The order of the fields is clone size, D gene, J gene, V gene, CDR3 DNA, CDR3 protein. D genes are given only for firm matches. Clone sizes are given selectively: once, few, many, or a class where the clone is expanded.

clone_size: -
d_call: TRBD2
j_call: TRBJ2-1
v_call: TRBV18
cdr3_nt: TGTGCCAGCTCAACGGGACTAGCCTCAAATGAGCAGTTCTTC
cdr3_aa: CASSTGLASNEQFF

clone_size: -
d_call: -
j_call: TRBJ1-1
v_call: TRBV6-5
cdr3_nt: TGTGCCAGCAGACAGGGAGCGAAGGCTTTCTTT
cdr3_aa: CASRQGAKAFF

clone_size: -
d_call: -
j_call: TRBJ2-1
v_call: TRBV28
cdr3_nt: TGTGCCATCTTGGACAGCCGAATCTCCGATGAGCAGTTCTTC
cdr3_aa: CAILDSRISDEQFF

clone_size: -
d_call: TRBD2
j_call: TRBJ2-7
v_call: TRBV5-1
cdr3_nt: TGCGCCAGCAGCTCGGTTAGCGGGAGGCAACCCTACGAGCAGTACTTC
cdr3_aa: CASSSVSGRQPYEQYF

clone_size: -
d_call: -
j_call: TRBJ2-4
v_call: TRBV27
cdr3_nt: TGTGCCAGCAGTTTATCTACATCGGTTGGGGCCGAAGCCAAAAACATTCAGTACTTC
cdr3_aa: CASSLSTSVGAEAKNIQYF

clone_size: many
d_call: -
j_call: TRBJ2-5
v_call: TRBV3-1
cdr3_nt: TGTGCCAGCAGCCCCGCAAAACAAGAGACCCAGTACTTC
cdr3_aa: CASSPAKQETQYF

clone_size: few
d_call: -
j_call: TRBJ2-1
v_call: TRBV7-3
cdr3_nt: TGTGCCAGCAGCTTAATCGGAGGGCCTCGCAATGAGCAGTTCTTC
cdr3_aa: CASSLIGGPRNEQFF

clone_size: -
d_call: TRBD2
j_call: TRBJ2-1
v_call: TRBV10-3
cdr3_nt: TGTGCCATCAGCTCTAGCGGGGGGGCCTACGAGCAGTTCTTC
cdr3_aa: CAISSSGGAYEQFF

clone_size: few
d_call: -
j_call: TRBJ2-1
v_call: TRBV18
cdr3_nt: TGTGCCAGCTCACCACGTTTAGGGCCGACGGATGAGCAGTTCTTC
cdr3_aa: CASSPRLGPTDEQFF

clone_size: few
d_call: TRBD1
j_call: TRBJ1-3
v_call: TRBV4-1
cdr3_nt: TGCGCCAGCAGCCAACTACAGGGGGCTGGAAACACCATATATTTT
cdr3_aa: CASSQLQGAGNTIYF

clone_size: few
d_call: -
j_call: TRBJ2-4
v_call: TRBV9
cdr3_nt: TGTGCCAGCAGCGGGATGGGGACTTTAGCCAAAAACATTCAGTACTTC
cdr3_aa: CASSGMGTLAKNIQYF

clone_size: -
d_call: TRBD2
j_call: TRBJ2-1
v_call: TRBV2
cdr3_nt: TGTGCCAGCAGTGAGAGGGGACTAGCGGGAGGGCCCCGAAAGCAGTTCTTC
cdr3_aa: CASSERGLAGGPRKQFF

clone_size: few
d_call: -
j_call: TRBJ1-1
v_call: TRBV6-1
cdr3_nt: TGTGCCAGCAGTACCACTACGGACACTGAAGCTTTCTTT
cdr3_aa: CASSTTTDTEAFF

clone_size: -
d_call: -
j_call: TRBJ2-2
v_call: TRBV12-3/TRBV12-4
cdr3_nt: TGTGCCAGCACCATAGTTCGGACAGCAAATTCGAACACCGGGGAGCTGTTTTTT
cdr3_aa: CASTIVRTANSNTGELFF

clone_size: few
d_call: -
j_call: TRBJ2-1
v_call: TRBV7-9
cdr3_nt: TGTGCCAGCAGCATCAACGGTGAGAGGGGCAATGAGCAGTTCTTC
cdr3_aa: CASSINGERGNEQFF

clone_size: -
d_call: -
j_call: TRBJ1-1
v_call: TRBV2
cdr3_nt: TGTGCCAGCACCCCGGACAGCCTGAACGCTTTCTTT
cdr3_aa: CASTPDSLNAFF